The clone carrying this TCR beta chain was detected only once. The CDR3 runs 19 residues. This sample is part of a study of technical replicates of blood from a handful of donors. Using immunoSEQ multiplex PCR, the repertoire was profiled, and TCRdb retains in-frame clones only, with some absent. The table lists approximately 60,000 clones, about 86% of them singletons. The J gene is TRBJ2-1, the V gene TRBV21-1; the D call of TRBD1 is as the table states it, not checked on the DNA. TRBV21-1 is a documented pseudogene. The source is a human donor in good health. Some clones in this sample may be carry-over from other donors' samples. The sample taken for sequencing was PBMCs. CDR3 region: CASSKWGTAIGRPYNEQFF. CDR3 bases: TGTGCCAGCAGCAAATGGGGGACAGCGATTGGGCGCCCCTACAATGAGCAGTTCTTC.